This T cell receptor (beta chain) appears in the sequencing data of a study of beta chain features in type 1 diabetes. Turning to this clone: Its antigen is still unknown.

The germline V gene encodes CDR1 LNHDA and CDR2 SQIVND (reference sequence). V lost 11 bases and J lost 1; bases outside the gene matches: 11. The CDR3 is made up of 14 amino acids. Of the isolated RNA, all was reverse transcribed, and so the sequenced material was expressed TCRB transcripts. Sequencing used immunoSEQ multiplex PCR; TCRdb keeps in-frame clones, though not all of them. Of around 280,000 clones listed, approximately 15% were seen once; the top ten hold 0.015% to 0.017%. Overall study findings and caveats: Moderately but significantly shorter TCRB CDR3s were found in Type 1 diabetes patients in all four CD4+ subsets.

Sequencing input: naive CD4+ T cells from blood. The chain uses TRBV19 and TRBJ2-7; TRBD1 agrees at 7 bases. The TCR comes from a man aged 18 to 35 with type 1 diabetes. The CDR3 region is CACKTGAGSYEQYF. The CDR3 DNA follows: TGTGCCTGTAAAACAGGGGCCGGGTCCTACGAGCAGTACTTC.